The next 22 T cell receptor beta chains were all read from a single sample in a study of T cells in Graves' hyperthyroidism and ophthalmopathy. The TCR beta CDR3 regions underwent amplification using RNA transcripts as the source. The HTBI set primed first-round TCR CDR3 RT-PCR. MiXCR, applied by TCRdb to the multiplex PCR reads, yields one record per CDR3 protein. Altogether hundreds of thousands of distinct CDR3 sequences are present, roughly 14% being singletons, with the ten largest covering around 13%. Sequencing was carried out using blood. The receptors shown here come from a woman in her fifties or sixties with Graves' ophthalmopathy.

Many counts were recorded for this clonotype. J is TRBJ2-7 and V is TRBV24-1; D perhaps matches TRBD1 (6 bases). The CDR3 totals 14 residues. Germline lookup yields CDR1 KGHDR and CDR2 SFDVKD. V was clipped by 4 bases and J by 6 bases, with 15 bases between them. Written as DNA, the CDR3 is TGTGCCACCAGTGACCCGGACAGTTCGGGCGAGCAGTACTTC. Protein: CATSDPDSSGEQYF.

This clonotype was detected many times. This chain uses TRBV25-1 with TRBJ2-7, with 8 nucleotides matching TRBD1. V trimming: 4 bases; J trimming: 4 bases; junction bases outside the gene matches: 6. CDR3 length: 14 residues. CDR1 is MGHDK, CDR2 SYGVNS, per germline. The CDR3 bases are TGTGCCAGCAGTGGGTCCGGACAGGGATACGAGCAGTACTTC. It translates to CASSGSGQGYEQYF.

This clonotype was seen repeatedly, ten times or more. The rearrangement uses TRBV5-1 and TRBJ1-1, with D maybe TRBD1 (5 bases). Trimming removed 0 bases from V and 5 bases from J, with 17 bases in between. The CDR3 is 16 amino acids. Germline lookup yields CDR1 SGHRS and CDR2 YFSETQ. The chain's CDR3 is CASSLGQTVVWTEAFF. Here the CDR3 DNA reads TGCGCCAGCAGCTTGGGACAGACGGTTGTGTGGACTGAAGCTTTCTTT.

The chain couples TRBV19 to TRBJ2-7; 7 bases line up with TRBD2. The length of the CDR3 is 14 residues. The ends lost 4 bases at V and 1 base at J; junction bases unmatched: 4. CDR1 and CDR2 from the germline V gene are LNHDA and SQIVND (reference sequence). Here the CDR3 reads CASSSKRESYEQYF. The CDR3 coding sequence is TGTGCCAGTAGTAGTAAGCGGGAATCCTACGAGCAGTACTTC.

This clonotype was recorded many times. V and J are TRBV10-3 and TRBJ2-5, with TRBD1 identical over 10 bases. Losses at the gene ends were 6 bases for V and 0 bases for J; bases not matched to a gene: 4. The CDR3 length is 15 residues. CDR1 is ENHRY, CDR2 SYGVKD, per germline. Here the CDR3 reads CAISRTGGYQETQYF. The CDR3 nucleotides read TGTGCCATCAGCCGGACAGGGGGTTACCAAGAGACCCAGTACTTC.

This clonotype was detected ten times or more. CDR3 sequence (DNA): TGTGCCAGCAGACTCAACTACGAGCAGTACTTC. Its translation is CASRLNYEQYF. The chain links TRBV6-1 to TRBJ2-7; D not certain. The CDR3 totals 11 residues. With 6 bases removed from V and 3 bases from J, the gap between germline ends came to 6 bases. Germline-derived CDR1 and CDR2 are MNHNS and SASEGT.

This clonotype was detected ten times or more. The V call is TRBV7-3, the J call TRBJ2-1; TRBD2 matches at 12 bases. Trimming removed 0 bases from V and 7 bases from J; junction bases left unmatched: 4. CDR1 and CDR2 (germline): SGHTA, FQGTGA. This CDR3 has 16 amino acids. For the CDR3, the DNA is TGTGCCAGCAGCTTAACGTTCACTAGCGGGAGGAATGAGCAGTTCTTC. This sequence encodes CASSLTFTSGRNEQFF.

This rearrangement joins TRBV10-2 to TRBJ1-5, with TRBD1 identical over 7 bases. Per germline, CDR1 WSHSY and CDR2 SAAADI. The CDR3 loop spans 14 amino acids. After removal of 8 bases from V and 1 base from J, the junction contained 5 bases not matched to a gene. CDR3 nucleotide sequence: TGCGCCAGCGCGACAGGGACCAGCAATCAGCCCCAGCATTTT. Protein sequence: CASATGTSNQPQHF.

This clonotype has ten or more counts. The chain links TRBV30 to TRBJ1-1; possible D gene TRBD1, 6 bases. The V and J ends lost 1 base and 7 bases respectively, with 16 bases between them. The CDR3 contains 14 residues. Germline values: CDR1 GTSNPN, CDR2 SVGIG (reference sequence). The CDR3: CAWSETGRGGEAFF. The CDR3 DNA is TGTGCCTGGAGTGAAACAGGGCGGGGTGGTGAAGCTTTCTTT. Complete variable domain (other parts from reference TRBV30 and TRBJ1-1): SQTIHQWPATLVQPVGSPLSLECTVEGTSNPNLYWYRQAAGRGLQLLFYSVGIGQISSEVPQNLSASRPQDRQFILSSKKLLLSDSGFYLCAWSETGRGGEAFFGQGTRLTVV.

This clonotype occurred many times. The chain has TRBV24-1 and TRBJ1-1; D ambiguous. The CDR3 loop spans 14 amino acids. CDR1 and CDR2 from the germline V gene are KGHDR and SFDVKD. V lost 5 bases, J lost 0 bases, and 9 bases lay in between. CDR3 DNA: TGTGCCACCAGTGGCACCGGGATGAACACTGAAGCTTTCTTT. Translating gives CATSGTGMNTEAFF.

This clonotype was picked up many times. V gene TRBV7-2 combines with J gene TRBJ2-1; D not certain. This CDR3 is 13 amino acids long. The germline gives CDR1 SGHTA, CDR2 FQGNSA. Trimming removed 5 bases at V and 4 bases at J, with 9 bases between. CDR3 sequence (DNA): TGTGCCAGCAGCCCAGTGGGATACAATGAGCAGTTCTTC. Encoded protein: CASSPVGYNEQFF.

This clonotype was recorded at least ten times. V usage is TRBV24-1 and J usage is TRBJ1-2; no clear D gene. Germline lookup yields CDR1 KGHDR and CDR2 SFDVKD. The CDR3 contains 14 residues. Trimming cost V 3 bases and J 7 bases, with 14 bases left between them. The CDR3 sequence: CATSDGSLVGGYTF. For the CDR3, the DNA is TGTGCCACCAGTGATGGGTCGCTGGTCGGTGGCTACACCTTC.

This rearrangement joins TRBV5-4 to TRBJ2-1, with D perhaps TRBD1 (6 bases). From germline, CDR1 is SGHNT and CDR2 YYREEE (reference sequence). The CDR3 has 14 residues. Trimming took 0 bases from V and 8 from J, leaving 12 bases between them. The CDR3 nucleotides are TGTGCCAGCAGCTTGGTGGGGGCGCGCGATGAGCAGTTCTTC. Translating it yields CASSLVGARDEQFF. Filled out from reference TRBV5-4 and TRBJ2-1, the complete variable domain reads ETGVTQSPTHLIKTRGQQVTLRCSSQSGHNTVSWYQQALGQGPQFIFQYYREEENGRGNFPPRFSGLQFPNYSSELNVNALELDDSALYLCASSLVGARDEQFFGPGTRLTVL.

CDR3 sequence reads: CASRTHGTENTEAFF. The CDR3 DNA sequence: TGTGCCAGCAGGACCCACGGGACAGAGAACACTGAAGCTTTCTTT. The chain joins TRBV28 to TRBJ1-1; 7 nucleotides line up with TRBD1. The CDR3 length is 15 residues. With 6 bases clipped from V and 1 base from J, the junction kept 8 bases outside the gene matches. The germline V gene encodes CDR1 MDHEN and CDR2 SYDVKM.

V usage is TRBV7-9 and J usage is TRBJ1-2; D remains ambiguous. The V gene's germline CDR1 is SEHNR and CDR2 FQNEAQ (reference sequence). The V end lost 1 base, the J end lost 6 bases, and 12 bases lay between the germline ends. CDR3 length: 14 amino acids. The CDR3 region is CASSLVLTPHGYTF. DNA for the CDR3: TGTGCCAGCAGCTTAGTCTTGACACCCCATGGCTACACCTTC. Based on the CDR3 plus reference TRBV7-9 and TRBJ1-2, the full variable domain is DTGVSQNPRHKITKRGQNVTFRCDPISEHNRLYWYRQTLGQGPEFLTYFQNEAQLEKSRLLSDRFSAERPKGSFSTLEIQRTEQGDSAMYLCASSLVLTPHGYTFGSGTRLTVV.

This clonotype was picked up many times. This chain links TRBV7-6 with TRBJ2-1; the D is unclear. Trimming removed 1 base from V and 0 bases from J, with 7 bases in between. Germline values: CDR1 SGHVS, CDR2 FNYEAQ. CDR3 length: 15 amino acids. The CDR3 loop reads CASSLVDSSYNEQFF. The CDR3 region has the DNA TGTGCCAGCAGCTTAGTCGATAGCTCCTACAATGAGCAGTTCTTC.

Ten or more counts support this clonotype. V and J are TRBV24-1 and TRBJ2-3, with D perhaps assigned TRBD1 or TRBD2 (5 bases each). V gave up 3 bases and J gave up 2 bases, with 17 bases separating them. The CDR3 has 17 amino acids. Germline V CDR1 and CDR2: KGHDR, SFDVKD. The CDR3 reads CATSDPTRGSPTDTQYF. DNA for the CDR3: TGTGCCACCAGTGATCCAACCCGGGGCAGCCCCACAGATACGCAGTATTTT.

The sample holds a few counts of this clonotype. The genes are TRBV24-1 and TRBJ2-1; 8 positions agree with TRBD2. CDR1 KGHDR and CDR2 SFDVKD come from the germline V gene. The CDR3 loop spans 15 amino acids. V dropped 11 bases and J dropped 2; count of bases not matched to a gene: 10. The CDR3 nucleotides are TGTGCCAGCGTTGGTAGCGGGGATGCCTACAATGAGCAGTTCTTC. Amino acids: CASVGSGDAYNEQFF.

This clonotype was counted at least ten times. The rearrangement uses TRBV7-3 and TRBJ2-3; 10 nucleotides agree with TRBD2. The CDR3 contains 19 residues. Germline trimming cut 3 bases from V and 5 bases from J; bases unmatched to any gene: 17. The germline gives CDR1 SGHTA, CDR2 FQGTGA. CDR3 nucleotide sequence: TGTGCCAGCAGCTTCTATCCGGGGGCTAGCGGGAGTTCTGGAGATACGCAGTATTTT. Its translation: CASSFYPGASGSSGDTQYF.

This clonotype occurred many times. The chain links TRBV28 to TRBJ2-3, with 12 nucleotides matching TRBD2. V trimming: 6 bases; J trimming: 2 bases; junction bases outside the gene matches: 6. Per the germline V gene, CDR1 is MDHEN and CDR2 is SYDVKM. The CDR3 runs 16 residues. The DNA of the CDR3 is TGTGCCAGCAGCTTCACTAGCGGGAGGTTCACAGATACGCAGTATTTT. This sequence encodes CASSFTSGRFTDTQYF.

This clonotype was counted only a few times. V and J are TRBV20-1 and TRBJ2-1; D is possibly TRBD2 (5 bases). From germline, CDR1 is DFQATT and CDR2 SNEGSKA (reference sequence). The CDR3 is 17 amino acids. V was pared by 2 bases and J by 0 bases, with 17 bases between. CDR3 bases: TGCAGTGCTAGACGCTCTGGCGGGCGGAACTCCTACAATGAGCAGTTCTTC. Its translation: CSARRSGGRNSYNEQFF.

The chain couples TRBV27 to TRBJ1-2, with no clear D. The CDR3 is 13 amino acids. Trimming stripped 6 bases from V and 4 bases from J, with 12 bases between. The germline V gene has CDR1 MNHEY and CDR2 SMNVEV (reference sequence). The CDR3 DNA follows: TGTGCCAGCAGCCTTGGGGTCATCTATGGCTACACCTTC. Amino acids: CASSLGVIYGYTF.